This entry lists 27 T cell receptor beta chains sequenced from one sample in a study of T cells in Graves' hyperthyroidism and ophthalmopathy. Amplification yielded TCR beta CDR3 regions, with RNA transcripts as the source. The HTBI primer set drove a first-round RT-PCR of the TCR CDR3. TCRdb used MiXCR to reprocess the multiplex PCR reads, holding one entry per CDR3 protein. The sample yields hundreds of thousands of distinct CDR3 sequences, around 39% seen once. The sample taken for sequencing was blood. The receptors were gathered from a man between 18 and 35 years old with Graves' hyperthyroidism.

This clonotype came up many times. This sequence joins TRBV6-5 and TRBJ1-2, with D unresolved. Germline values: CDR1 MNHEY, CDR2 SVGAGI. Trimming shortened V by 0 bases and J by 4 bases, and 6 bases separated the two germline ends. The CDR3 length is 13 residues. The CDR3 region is CASSYSQSYGYTF. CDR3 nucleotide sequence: TGTGCCAGCAGTTACTCCCAGTCCTATGGCTACACCTTC.

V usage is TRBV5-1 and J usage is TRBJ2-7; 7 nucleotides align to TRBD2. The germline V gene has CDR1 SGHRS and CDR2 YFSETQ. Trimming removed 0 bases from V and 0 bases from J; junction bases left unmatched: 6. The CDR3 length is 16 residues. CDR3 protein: CASSLASGGLSYEQYF. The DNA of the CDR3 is TGCGCCAGCAGCTTGGCTAGCGGTGGTCTCTCCTACGAGCAGTACTTC.

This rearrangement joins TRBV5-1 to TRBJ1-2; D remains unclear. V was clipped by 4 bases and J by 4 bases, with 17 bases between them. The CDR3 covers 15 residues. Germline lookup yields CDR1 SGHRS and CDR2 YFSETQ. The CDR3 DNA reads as TGCGCCAGCAGCGAAGGGTCTGGACTTCTCTATGGCTACACCTTC. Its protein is CASSEGSGLLYGYTF.

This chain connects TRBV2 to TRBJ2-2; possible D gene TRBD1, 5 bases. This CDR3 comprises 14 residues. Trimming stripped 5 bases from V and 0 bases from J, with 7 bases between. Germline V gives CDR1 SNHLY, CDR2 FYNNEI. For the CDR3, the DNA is TGTGCCAGCAGTACGACAGCGAACACCGGGGAGCTGTTTTTT. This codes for CASSTTANTGELFF.

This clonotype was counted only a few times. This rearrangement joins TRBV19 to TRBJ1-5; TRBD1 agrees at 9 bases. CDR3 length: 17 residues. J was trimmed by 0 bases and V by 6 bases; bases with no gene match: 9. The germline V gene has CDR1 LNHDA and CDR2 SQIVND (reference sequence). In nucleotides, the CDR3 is TGTGCCAGTAGCATCCTTCACAGGGGGCTTAGCAATCAGCCCCAGCATTTT. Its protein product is CASSILHRGLSNQPQHF.

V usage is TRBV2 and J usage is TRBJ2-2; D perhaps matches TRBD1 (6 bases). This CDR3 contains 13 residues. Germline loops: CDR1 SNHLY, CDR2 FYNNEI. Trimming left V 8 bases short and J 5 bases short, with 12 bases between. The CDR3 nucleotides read TGTGCCAGCGGGAACAGGGAGACCGGGGAGCTGTTTTTT. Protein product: CASGNRETGELFF.

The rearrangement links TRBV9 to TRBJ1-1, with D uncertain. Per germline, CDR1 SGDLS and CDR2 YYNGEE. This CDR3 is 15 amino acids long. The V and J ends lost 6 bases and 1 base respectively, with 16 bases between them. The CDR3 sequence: CASMAGEAPNTEAFF. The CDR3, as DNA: TGTGCCAGCATGGCGGGCGAGGCCCCGAACACTGAAGCTTTCTTT.

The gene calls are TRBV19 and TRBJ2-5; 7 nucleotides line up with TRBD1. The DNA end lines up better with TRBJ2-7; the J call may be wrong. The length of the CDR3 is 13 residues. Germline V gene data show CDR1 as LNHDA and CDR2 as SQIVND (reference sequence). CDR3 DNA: TGTGCCAGCAGCTCACAGGGGATCGACGAGCAGTACTTC. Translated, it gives CASSSQGIDEQYF.

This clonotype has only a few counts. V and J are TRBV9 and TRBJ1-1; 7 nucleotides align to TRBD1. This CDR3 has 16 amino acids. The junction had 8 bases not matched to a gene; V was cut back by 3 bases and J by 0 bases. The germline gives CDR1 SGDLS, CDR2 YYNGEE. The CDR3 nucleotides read TGTGCCAGCAGCGGGGCCGTGGGGACAGTGAACACTGAAGCTTTCTTT. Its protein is CASSGAVGTVNTEAFF.

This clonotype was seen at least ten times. CDR3 bases: TGCGCCAGCAGCTTGGGCGACAGCTTGAACACTGAAGCTTTCTTT. Protein product: CASSLGDSLNTEAFF. The chain recombines TRBV5-1 with TRBJ1-1, with a possible D match to TRBD1 (5 bases). Germline V gene sequence: CDR1 SGHRS, CDR2 YFSETQ. The CDR3 contains 15 residues. Trimming took 0 bases from V and 0 from J, leaving 9 bases between them.

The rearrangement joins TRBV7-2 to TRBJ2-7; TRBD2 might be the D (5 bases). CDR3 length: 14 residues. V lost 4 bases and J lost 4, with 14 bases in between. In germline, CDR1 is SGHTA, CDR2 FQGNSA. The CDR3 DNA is TGTGCCAGCAGCTCATCTCTGACGGGGTACGAGCAGTACTTC. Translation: CASSSSLTGYEQYF.

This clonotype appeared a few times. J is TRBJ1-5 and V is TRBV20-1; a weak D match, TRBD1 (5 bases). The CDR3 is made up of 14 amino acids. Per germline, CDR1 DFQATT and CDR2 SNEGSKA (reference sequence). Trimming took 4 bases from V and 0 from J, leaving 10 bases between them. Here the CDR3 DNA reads TGCAGTGCTACGACAGACTATAGCAATCAGCCCCAGCATTTT. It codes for CSATTDYSNQPQHF.

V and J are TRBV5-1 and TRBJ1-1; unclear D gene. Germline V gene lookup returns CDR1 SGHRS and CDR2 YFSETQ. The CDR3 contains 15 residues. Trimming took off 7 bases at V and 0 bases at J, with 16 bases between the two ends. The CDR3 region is CASDISARMNTEAFF. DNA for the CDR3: TGCGCCAGCGACATCAGCGCCAGGATGAACACTGAAGCTTTCTTT.

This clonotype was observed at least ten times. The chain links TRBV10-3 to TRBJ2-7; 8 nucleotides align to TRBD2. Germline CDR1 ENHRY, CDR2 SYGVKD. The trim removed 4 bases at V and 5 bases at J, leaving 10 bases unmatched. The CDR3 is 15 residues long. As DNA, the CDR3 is TGTGCCATCAGTGCTCACGGGGCGGGGGGCCACGAGCAGTACTTC. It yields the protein CAISAHGAGGHEQYF.

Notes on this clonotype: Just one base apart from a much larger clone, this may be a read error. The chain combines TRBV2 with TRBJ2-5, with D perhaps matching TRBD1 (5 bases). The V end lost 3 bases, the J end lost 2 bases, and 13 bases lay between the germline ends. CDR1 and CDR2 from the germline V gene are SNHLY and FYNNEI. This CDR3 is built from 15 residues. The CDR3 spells CASSESRTSQETQYF. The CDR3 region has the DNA TGTGCCAGCAGTGAGTCACGGACATCGCAAGAGACCCAGTACTTC.

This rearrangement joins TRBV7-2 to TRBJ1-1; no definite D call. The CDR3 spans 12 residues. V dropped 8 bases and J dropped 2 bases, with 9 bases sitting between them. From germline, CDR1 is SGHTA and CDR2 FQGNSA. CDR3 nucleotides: TGTGCCAGCGGCTCATACAACACTGAAGCTTTCTTT. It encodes CASGSYNTEAFF.

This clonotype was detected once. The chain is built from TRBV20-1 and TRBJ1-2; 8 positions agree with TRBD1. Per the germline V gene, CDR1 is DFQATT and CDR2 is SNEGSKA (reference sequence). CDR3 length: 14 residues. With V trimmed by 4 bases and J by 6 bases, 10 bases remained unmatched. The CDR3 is CSATLGAGGDGYTF. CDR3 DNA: TGCAGTGCTACCCTGGGTGCAGGGGGCGATGGCTACACCTTC.

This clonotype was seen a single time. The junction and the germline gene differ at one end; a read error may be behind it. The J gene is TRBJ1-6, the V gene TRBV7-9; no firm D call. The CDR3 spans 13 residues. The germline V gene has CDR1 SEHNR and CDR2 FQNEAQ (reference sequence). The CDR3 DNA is TGTGCCAGCAGCTTAGAGCAGCGATCACCCCTCCAGTTT. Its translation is CASSLEQRSPLQF.

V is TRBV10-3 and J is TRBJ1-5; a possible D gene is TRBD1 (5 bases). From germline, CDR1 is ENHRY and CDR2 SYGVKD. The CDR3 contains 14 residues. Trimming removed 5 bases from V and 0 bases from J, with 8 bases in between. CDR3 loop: CAISWGPSNQPQHF. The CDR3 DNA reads TGTGCCATCAGTTGGGGACCTAGCAATCAGCCCCAGCATTTT.

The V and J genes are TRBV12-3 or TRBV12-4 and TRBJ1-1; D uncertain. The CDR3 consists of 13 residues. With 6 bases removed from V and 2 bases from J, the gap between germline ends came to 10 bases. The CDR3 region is CASREDLNTEAFF. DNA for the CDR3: TGTGCCAGCAGGGAAGACCTAAACACTGAAGCTTTCTTT.

CDR3 bases: TGTGCCAGCCTCAAAGGACAGGGAGCCCCTAATTTTTTGAATTCACCCCTCCACTTT. Translation gives CASLKGQGAPNFLNSPLHF. The V call is TRBV11-1, the J call TRBJ1-6, with TRBD1 identical over 8 bases. The CDR3 length is 19 residues. CDR1 is SGHAT and CDR2 is FQDESV in the germline V gene (reference sequence). Trimming removed 8 bases from V and 7 bases from J; junction bases left unmatched: 22.

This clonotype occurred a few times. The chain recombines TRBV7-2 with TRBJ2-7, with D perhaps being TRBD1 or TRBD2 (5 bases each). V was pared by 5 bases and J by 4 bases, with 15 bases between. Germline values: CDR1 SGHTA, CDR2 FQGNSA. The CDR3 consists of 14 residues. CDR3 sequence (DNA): TGTGCCAGCAGCCAAGTCGGGACCGAGTACGAGCAGTACTTC. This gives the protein CASSQVGTEYEQYF.

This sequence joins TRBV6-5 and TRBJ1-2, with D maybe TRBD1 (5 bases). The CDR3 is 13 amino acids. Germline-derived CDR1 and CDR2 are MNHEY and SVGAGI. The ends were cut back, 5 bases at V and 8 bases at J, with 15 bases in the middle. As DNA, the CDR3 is TGTGCCAGCAGTGAATGGGCGGGACCCGGCTACACCTTC. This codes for CASSEWAGPGYTF.

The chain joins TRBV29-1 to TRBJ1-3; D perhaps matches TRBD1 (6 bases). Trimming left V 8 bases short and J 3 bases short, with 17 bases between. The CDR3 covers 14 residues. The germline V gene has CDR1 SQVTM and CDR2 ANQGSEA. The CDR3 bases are TGCAGCAGTTACGGGGGGGCGCATGGAAACACCATATATTTT. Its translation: CSSYGGAHGNTIYF.

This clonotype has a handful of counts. CDR3 residues: CSARVPLQGDFETQYF. Written as DNA, the CDR3 is TGCAGTGCTAGAGTTCCCTTACAGGGAGACTTCGAGACCCAGTACTTC. The genes are TRBV20-1 and TRBJ2-5; tentatively, D is TRBD1 (6 bases). V lost 1 base, J lost 5 bases, and 20 bases lay in between. Germline CDR1 and CDR2: DFQATT and SNEGSKA (reference sequence). The CDR3 length is 16 residues.

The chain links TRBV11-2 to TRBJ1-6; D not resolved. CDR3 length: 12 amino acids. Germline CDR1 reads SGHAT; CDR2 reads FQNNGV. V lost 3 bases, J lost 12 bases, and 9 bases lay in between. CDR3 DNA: TGTGCCAGCAGCTTCAGCTCGGGACCCCTCCACTTT. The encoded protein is CASSFSSGPLHF.

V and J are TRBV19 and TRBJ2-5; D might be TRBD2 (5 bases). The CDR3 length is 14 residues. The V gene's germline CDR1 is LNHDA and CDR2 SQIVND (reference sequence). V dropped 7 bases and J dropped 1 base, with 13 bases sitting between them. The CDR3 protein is CASTRSAGQETQYF. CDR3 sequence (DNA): TGTGCCAGTACTAGGTCGGCGGGCCAAGAGACCCAGTACTTC.